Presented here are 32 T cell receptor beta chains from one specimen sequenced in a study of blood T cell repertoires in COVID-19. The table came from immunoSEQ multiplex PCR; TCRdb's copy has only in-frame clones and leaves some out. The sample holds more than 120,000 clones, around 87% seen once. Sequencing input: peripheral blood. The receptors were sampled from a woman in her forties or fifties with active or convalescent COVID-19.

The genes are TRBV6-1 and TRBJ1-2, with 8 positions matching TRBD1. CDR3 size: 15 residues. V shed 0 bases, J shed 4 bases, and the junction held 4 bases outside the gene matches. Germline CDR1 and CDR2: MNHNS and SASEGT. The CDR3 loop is CASSEASGGSYGYTF. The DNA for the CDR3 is TGTGCCAGCAGTGAAGCTTCAGGGGGCTCCTATGGCTACACCTTC.

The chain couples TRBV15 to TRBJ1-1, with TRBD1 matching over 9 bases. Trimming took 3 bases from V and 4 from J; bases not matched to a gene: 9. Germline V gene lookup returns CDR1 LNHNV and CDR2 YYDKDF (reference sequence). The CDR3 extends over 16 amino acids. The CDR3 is CATSSGPGQGSTEAFF. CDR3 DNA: TGTGCCACCAGCAGCGGACCGGGACAGGGATCCACTGAAGCTTTCTTT.

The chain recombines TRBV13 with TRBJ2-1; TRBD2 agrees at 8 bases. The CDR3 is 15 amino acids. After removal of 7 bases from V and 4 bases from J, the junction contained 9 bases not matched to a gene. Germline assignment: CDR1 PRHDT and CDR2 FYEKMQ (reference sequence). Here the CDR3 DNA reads TGTGCCAGCACCTCCGGGACTAGGATTTACAATGAGCAGTTCTTC. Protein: CASTSGTRIYNEQFF. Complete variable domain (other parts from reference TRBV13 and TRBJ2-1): AAGVIQSPRHLIKEKRETATLKCYPIPRHDTVYWYQQGPGQDPQFLISFYEKMQSDKGSIPDRFSAQQFSDYHSELNMSSLELGDSALYFCASTSGTRIYNEQFFGPGTRLTVL.

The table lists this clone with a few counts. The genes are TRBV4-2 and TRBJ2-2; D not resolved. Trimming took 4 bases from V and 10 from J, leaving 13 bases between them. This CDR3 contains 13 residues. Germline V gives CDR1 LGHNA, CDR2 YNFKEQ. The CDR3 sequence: CASSPDTSTELFF. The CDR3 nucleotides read TGTGCCAGCAGCCCTGACACTTCTACGGAGCTGTTTTTT.

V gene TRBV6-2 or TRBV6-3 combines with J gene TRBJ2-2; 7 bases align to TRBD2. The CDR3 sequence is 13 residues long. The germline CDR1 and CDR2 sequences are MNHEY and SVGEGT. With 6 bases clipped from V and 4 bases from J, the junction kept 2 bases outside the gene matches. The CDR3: CASSPGGTGELFF. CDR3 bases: TGTGCCAGCAGCCCGGGGGGCACCGGGGAGCTGTTTTTT.

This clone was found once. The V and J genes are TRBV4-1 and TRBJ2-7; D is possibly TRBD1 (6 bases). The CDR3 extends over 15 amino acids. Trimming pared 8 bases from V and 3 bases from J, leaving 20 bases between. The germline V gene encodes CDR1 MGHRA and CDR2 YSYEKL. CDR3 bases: TGCGCCAGCGCTCAGTGGGCAGGGGAAGGCTACGAGCAGTACTTC. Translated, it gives CASAQWAGEGYEQYF.

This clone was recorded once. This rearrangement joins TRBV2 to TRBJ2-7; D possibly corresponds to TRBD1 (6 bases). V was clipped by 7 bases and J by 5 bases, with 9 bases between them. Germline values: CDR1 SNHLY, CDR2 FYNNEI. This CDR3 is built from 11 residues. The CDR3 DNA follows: TGTGCCAGCACGAGACAGGACGAGCAGTACTTC. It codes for CASTRQDEQYF.

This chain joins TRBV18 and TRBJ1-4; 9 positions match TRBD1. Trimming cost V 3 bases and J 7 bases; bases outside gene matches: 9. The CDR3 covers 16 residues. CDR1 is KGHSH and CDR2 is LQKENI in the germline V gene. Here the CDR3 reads CASSPGSGQGGEKLFF. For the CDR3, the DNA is TGTGCCAGCTCACCCGGCTCGGGACAGGGCGGTGAAAAACTGTTTTTT.

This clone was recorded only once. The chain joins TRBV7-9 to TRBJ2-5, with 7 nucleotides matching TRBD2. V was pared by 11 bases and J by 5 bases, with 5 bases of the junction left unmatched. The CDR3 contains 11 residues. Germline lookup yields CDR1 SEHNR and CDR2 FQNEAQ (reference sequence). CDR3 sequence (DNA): TGTGCCTCCGGGGGGTATGAGACCCAGTACTTC. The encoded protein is CASGGYETQYF.

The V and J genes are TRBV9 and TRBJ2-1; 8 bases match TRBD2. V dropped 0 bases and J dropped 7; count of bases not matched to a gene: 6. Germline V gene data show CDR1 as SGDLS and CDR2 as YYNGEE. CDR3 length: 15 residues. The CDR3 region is CASSVVAGRGNEQFF. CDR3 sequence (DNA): TGTGCCAGCAGCGTAGTAGCGGGGCGGGGAAATGAGCAGTTCTTC.

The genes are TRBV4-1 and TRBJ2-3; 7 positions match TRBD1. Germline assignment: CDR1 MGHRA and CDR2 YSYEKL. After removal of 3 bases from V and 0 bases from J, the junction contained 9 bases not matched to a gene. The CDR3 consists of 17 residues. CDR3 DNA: TGCGCCAGCAGCCATCTGAATCCGGGACAGAGCACAGATACGCAGTATTTT. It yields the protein CASSHLNPGQSTDTQYF.

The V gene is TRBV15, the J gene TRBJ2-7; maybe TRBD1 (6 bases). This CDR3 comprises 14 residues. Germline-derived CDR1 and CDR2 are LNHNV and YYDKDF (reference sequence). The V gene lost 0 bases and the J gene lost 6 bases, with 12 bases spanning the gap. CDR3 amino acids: CATSREDRPSEQYF. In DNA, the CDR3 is TGTGCCACCAGCAGAGAAGACAGGCCATCCGAGCAGTACTTC.

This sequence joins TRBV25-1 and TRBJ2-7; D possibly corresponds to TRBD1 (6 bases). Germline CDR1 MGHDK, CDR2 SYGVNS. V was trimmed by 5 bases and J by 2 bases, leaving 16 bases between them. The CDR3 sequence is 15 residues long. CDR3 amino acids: CASSSQGKGAYEQYF. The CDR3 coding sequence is TGTGCCAGCAGTTCTCAGGGGAAAGGGGCCTACGAGCAGTACTTC.

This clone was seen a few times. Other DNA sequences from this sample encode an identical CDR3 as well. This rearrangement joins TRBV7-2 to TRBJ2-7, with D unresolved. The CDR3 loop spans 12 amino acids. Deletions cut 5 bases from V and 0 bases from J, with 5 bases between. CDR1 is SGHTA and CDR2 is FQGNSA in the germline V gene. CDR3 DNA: TGTGCCAGCAGCCTATCCTCCTACGAGCAGTACTTC. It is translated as CASSLSSYEQYF.

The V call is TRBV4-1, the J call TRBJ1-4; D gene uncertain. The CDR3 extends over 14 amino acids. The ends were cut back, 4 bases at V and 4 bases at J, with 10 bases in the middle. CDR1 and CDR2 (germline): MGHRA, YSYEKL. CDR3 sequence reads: CASSPLRGNEKLFF. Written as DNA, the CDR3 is TGCGCCAGCAGCCCTCTCCGGGGTAATGAAAAACTGTTTTTT.

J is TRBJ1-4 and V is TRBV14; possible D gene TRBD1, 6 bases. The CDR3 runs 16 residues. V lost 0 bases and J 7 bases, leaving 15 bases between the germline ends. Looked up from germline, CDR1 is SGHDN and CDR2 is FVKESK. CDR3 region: CASSQEGRGGREKLFF. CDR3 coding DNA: TGTGCCAGCAGCCAAGAAGGACGTGGGGGCCGTGAAAAACTGTTTTTT.

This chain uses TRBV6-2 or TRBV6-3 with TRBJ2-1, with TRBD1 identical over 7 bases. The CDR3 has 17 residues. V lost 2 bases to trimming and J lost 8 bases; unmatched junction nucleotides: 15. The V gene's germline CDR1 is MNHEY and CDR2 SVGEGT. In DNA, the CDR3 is TGTGCCAGCAGTTACACGCTTCGACAGGGCAGGGGTTATGAGCAGTTCTTC. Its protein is CASSYTLRQGRGYEQFF.

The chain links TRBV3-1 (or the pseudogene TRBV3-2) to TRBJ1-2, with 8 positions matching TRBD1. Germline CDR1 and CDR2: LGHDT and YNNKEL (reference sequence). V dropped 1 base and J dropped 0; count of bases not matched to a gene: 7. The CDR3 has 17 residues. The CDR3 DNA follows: TGTGCCAGCAGCCAAGTCCCGGGACAGGCAGCTAACTATGGCTACACCTTC. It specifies CASSQVPGQAANYGYTF.

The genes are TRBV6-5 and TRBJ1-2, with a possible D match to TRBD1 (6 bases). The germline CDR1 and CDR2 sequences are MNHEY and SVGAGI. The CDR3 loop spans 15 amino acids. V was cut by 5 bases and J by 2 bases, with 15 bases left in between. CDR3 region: CASSPRQVPNYGYTF. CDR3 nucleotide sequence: TGTGCCAGCAGTCCCAGACAGGTACCGAACTATGGCTACACCTTC.

CDR3 in DNA: TGTGCCAGCAGCCTAGGGTCTAGCGGCTTCTACGAGCAGTACTTC. It encodes CASSLGSSGFYEQYF. The chain carries TRBV7-2 and TRBJ2-7, with 7 bases aligning to TRBD2. The CDR3 has 15 amino acids. V was pared by 5 bases and J by 3 bases, with 10 bases of the junction left unmatched. CDR1 and CDR2 (germline): SGHTA, FQGNSA. The full variable domain, completed using reference TRBV7-2 and TRBJ2-7, is GAGVSQSPSNKVTEKGKDVELRCDPISGHTALYWYRQSLGQGLEFLIYFQGNSAPDKSGLPSDRFSAERTGGSVSTLTIQRTQQEDSAVYLCASSLGSSGFYEQYFGPGTRLTVT.

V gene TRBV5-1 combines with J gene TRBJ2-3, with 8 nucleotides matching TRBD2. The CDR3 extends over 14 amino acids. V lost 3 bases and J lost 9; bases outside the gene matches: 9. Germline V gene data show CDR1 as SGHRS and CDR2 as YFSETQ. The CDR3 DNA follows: TGCGCCAGCAGCTGGGCCGGGACTAGTCACACGCAGTATTTT. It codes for CASSWAGTSHTQYF.

This chain's CDR3 is CASIGRGQGGYNEQFF. The CDR3 bases are TGTGCCAGCATCGGGCGGGGACAGGGGGGATACAATGAGCAGTTCTTC. The rearrangement links TRBV27 to TRBJ2-1, with 11 bases identical to TRBD1. This CDR3 contains 16 residues. The V and J ends lost 7 bases and 4 bases, in that order; junction bases with no gene match: 9. Per germline, CDR1 MNHEY and CDR2 SMNVEV (reference sequence).

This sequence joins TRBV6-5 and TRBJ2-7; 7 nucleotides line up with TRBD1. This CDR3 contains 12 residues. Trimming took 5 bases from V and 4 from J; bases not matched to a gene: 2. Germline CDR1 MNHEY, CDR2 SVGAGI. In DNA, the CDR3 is TGTGCCAGCAGTCGACAGGGATACGAGCAGTACTTC. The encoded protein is CASSRQGYEQYF.

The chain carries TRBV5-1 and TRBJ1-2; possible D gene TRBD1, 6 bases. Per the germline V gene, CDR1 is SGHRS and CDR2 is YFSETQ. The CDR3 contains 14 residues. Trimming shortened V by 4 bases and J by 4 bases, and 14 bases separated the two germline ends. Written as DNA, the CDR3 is TGCGCCAGCAGCCTAGGGGACAACTTCTATGGCTACACCTTC. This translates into CASSLGDNFYGYTF.

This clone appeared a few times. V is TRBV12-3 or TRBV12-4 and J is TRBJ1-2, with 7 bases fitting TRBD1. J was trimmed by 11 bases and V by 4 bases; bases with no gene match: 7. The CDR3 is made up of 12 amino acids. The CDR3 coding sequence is TGTGCCAGCAGTTCCCCGGGACAGATTTACACCTTC. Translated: CASSSPGQIYTF.

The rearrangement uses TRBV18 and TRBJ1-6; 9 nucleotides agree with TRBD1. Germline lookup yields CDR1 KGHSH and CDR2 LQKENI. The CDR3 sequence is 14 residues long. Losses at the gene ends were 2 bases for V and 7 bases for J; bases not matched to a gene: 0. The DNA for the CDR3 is TGTGCCAGCTCACCAGGGACAGGGAATTCACCCCTCCACTTT. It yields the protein CASSPGTGNSPLHF.

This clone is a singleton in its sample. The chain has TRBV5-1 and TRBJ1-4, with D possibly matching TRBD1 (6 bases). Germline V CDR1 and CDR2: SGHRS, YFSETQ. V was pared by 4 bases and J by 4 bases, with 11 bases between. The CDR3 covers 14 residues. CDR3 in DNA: TGCGCCAGCAGCATGGGGGCGGGTAATGAAAAACTGTTTTTT. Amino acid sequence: CASSMGAGNEKLFF.

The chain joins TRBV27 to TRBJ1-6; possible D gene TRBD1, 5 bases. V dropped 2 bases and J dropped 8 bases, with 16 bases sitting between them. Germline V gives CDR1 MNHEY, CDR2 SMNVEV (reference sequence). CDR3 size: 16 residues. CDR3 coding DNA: TGTGCCAGCAGTTTAAGGCCGGGGGGATCTCATTCACCCCTCCACTTT. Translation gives CASSLRPGGSHSPLHF.

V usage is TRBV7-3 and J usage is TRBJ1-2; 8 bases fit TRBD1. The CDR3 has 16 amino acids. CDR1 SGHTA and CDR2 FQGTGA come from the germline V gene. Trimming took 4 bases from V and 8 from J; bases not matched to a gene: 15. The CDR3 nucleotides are TGTGCCAGCAGCTCCTCTAACCCGGGACAGGTTTACGGCTACACCTTC. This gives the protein CASSSSNPGQVYGYTF.

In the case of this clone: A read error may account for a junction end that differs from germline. The CDR3 nucleotides read TGTGCCAGCAGCTTAGGAGGGGGGGTGGCCGCTTTCTTT. Translating it yields CASSLGGGVAAFF. The rearrangement uses TRBV12-3 or TRBV12-4 and TRBJ1-1, with TRBD1 as a possible D gene (6 bases). CDR3 length: 13 residues.

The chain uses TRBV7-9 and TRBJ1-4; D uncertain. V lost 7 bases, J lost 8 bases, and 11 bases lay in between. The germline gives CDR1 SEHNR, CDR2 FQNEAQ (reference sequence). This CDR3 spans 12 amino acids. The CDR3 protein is CASTPESEKLFF. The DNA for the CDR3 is TGTGCCAGCACCCCGGAGAGCGAAAAACTGTTTTTT.

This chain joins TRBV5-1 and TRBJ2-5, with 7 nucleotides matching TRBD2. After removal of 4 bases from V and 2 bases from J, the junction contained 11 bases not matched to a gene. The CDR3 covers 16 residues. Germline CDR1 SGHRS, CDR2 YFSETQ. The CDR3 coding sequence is TGCGCCAGCAGCCCCGGACCGGGAGGCTTTCAAGAGACCCAGTACTTC. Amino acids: CASSPGPGGFQETQYF.